Each of the 7 T cell receptor beta chains below was sequenced from the same sample in a study of T cell responses to AZD1222 COVID-19 vaccine. Sequencing used immunoSEQ multiplex PCR; TCRdb keeps in-frame clones, though not all of them. The sample lists tens of thousands of clones, 75% to 90% occurring once. Sequenced here: peripheral blood, sampled on day 0 of AZD1222 vaccination. The receptors stem from an adult in good health.

The V gene is TRBV5-6, the J gene TRBJ1-1; D call uncertain. Germline CDR1 reads SGHDT; CDR2 reads YYEEEE. The CDR3 is 16 residues long. Trimming removed 4 bases from V and 3 bases from J, with 19 bases in between. CDR3 DNA: TGTGCCAGCAGCCCGTCGTTGAGAGATCGGGACACTGAAGCTTTCTTT. It encodes CASSPSLRDRDTEAFF. Using reference TRBV5-6 and TRBJ1-1 for the parts outside the CDR3, the full variable domain is DAGVTQSPTHLIKTRGQQVTLRCSPKSGHDTVSWYQQALGQGPQFIFQYYEEEERQRGNFPDRFSGHQFPNYSSELNVNALLLGDSALYLCASSPSLRDRDTEAFFGQGTRLTVV.

The chain links TRBV20-1 to TRBJ2-3, with 12 bases fitting TRBD2. CDR3 length equals 15 residues. Germline values: CDR1 DFQATT, CDR2 SNEGSKA (reference sequence). Trimming removed 3 bases from V and 3 bases from J; junction bases left unmatched: 4. The CDR3 reads CSASLAGGWTDTQYF. The CDR3 nucleotides read TGCAGTGCTAGTCTAGCGGGAGGGTGGACAGATACGCAGTATTTT.

The chain employs TRBV10-3 and TRBJ1-4, with a weak D call TRBD1 (5 bases). This CDR3 is built from 14 residues. Trimming left V 6 bases short and J 0 bases short, with 8 bases between. CDR1 and CDR2 from the germline V gene are ENHRY and SYGVKD. The DNA of the CDR3 is TGTGCCATCAGAGACAGTTCAACTAATGAAAAACTGTTTTTT. Amino acids: CAIRDSSTNEKLFF.

The count of this clone is one. CDR3 bases: TGTGCCAGCAGGGTAAGCGGGAGGAACGACAATGAGCAGTTCTTC. Its protein product is CASRVSGRNDNEQFF. The genes are TRBV7-3 and TRBJ2-1; 9 nucleotides align to TRBD2. After removal of 6 bases from V and 5 bases from J, the junction contained 8 bases not matched to a gene. The CDR3 is made up of 15 amino acids. Germline V gene data show CDR1 as SGHTA and CDR2 as FQGTGA.

V gene TRBV29-1 combines with J gene TRBJ2-1, with 15 bases matching TRBD2. The CDR3 loop spans 16 amino acids. The V and J ends lost 6 bases and 3 bases, in that order; junction bases with no gene match: 6. Per germline, CDR1 SQVTM and CDR2 ANQGSEA. The CDR3 reads CSVSGTSGRIYNEQFF. The CDR3, as DNA: TGCAGCGTCTCTGGGACTAGCGGGAGGATCTACAATGAGCAGTTCTTC.

The V and J genes are TRBV19 and TRBJ1-3; D is unclear. The CDR3 has 16 residues. Germline V gene sequence: CDR1 LNHDA, CDR2 SQIVND (reference sequence). The V end was cut by 2 bases, the J end by 0 bases, with 11 bases between. CDR3 amino acids: CASSISLLSSGNTIYF. DNA of the CDR3: TGTGCCAGTAGTATATCTCTTCTGAGCTCTGGAAACACCATATATTTT.

This chain links TRBV9 with TRBJ2-1; D ambiguous. Trimming pared 2 bases from V and 7 bases from J, leaving 10 bases between. The CDR3 length is 13 residues. Germline-derived CDR1 and CDR2 are SGDLS and YYNGEE. The CDR3 DNA follows: TGTGCCAGCAGCGTGGTGGCCGCGAATGAGCAGTTCTTC. Translation: CASSVVAANEQFF.